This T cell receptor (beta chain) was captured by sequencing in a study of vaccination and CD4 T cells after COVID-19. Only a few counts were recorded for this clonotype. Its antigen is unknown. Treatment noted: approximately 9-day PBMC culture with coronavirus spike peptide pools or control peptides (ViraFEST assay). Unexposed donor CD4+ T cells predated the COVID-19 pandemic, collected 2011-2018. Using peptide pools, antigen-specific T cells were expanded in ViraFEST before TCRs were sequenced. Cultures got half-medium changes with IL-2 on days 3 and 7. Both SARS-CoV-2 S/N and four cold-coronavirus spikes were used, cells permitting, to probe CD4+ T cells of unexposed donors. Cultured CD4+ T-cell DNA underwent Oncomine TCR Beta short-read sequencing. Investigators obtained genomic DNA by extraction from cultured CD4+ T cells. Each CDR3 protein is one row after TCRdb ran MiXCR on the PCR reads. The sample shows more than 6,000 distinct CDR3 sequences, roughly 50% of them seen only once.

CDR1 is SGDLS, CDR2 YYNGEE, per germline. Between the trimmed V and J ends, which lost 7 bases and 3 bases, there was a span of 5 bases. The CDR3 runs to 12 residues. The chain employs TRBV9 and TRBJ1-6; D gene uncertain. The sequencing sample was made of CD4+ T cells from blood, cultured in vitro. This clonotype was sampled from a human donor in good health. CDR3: CASGVYNSPLHF. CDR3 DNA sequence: TGTGCCAGCGGTGTCTATAATTCACCCCTCCACTTT.